The 2 T cell receptor beta chains in this list originate from one sample, sequenced in a study of blood T cell repertoires in COVID-19. Clones were read by immunoSEQ multiplex PCR, and TCRdb kept only the in-frame ones, dropping some. Found here are approximately 380,000 clones, about 88% of them singletons; the top ten hold more than 0.95%. The sample was PBMCs or T cells enriched from blood (not recorded which). The source is a woman aged 18-29 years who had recovered from COVID-19.

V is TRBV5-1 and J is TRBJ1-1; 8 bases map to TRBD1. The junction had 16 bases not matched to a gene; V was cut back by 0 bases and J by 0 bases. CDR3 length: 20 residues. Germline V gene data show CDR1 as SGHRS and CDR2 as YFSETQ. DNA for the CDR3: TGCGCCAGCAGCTTGGACCTGGGACAGGCCCTCGGAAGGCTGAACACTGAAGCTTTCTTT. Residues: CASSLDLGQALGRLNTEAFF.

Only one count was recorded for this clone. The rearrangement joins TRBV7-2 to TRBJ1-3, with no clear D. V lost 2 bases, J lost 0 bases, and 8 bases lay in between. The length of the CDR3 is 15 residues. Looked up from germline, CDR1 is SGHTA and CDR2 is FQGNSA. The CDR3 region has the DNA TGTGCCAGCAGCTTAACCAGAAGCTCTGGAAACACCATATATTTT. Translation gives CASSLTRSSGNTIYF.